This TCR beta chain stems from a study of cytomegalovirus exposure and HLA in healthy donors. The CDR3 consists of 15 residues. J lost 3 bases, V lost 4 bases, and 7 bases had no gene match. Looked up from germline, CDR1 is MNHNS and CDR2 is SASEGT. PCR amplification relied on 60 Vbeta primers (plus 13 Jbeta primers). Here immunoSEQ multiplex PCR was the method, and the copy in TCRdb shows in-frame clones only, minus some. The sample has about 89,000 clones, roughly 85% seen once. This clone was detected only once. The chain carries TRBV6-1 and TRBJ2-3, with 7 bases aligning to TRBD2. The TCR comes from a man aged 40-55 years in good health and CMV-seropositive. Sequences were obtained from PBMCs. The CDR3 loop is CASSVRGSRTDTQYF. The CDR3 coding sequence is TGTGCCAGCAGTGTGCGGGGGAGCAGGACAGATACGCAGTATTTT.